Below are 4 T cell receptor beta chains sequenced from a single sample in a study of shared clonotypes between healthy human individuals. It was CD45RO-negative cells, positively selected for CCR7, that made up naive CD8 cells, with terminally differentiated effector memory CD45RA+ cells excluded. The table came from immunoSEQ multiplex PCR; TCRdb's copy has only in-frame clones and leaves some out. The sample lists about 2.1 million clones, roughly 93% occurring once. The sequenced sample was naive CD8+ T cells from PBMCs. Receptors were obtained from a man younger than 30 in good health. Some clones in this sample may be carry-over from other donors' samples.

The CDR3 coding sequence is TGTGCCAGTATGGCCTTTGCGGGCGGTCGCGGGAGGCCACCCTACAATGAGCAGTTCTTC. Amino acid sequence: CASMAFAGGRGRPPYNEQFF. The gene calls are TRBV19 and TRBJ2-1; 8 nucleotides agree with TRBD2. Per germline, CDR1 LNHDA and CDR2 SQIVND (reference sequence). With V trimmed by 7 bases and J by 2 bases, 22 bases remained unmatched. This CDR3 contains 20 residues.

This sequence joins TRBV9 and TRBJ2-1; TRBD2 is a possible D gene (5 bases). The germline CDR1 and CDR2 sequences are SGDLS and YYNGEE. V was clipped by 4 bases and J by 10 bases, with 18 bases between them. The CDR3 is 14 amino acids. The CDR3 region is CASSPAPPGYEQFF. The CDR3 nucleotides read TGTGCCAGCAGCCCAGCCCCACCGGGATACGAGCAGTTCTTC.

The rearrangement links TRBV13 to TRBJ1-3; 7 positions match TRBD1. The CDR3 contains 15 residues. J was trimmed by 6 bases and V by 6 bases; bases with no gene match: 11. Per germline, CDR1 PRHDT and CDR2 FYEKMQ (reference sequence). The CDR3 here is CASSLSETGENTIYF. In DNA, the CDR3 is TGTGCCAGCAGTCTAAGCGAAACAGGGGAAAACACCATATATTTT.

The chain links TRBV29-1 to TRBJ2-7; D is ambiguous. The CDR3 covers 15 residues. V lost 0 bases, J lost 2 bases, and 14 bases lay in between. The germline CDR1 and CDR2 sequences are SQVTM and ANQGSEA. The CDR3, as DNA: TGCAGCGTTGAAGATCGTGGGCTAGTCGCCTACGAGCAGTACTTC. This translates into CSVEDRGLVAYEQYF.